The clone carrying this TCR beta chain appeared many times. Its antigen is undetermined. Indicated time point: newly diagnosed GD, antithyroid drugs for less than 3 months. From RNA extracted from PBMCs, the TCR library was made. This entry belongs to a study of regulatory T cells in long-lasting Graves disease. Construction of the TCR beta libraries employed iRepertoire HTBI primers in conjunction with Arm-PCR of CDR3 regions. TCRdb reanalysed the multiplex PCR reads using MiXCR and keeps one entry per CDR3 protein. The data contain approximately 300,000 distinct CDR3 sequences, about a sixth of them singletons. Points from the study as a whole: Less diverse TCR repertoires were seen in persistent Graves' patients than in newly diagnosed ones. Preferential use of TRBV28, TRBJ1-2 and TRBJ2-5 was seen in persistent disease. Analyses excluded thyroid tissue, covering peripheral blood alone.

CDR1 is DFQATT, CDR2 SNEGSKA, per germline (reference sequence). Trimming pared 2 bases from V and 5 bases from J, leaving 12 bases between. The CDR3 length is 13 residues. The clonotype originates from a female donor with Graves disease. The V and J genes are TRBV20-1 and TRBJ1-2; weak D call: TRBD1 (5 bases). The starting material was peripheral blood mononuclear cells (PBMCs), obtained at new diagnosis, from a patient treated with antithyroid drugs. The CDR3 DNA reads TGCAGTGCTAGACGGGGGGTGGGGTATGGCTACACCTTC. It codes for CSARRGVGYGYTF.